This entry features one T cell receptor beta chain sequence. It lacks a known antigen. Base qualities are not recorded, but no much larger clone differs from it by a single base. This sample is drawn from a study of control samples from healthy donors and cancer patients (TCRdb year 2020). Library prep was done by the immunoSEQ multiplex PCR assay. Entries here come from immuneACCESS through TCRdb and include only in-frame sequences with V and J called. Some clones fail to appear in such tables; in the studies checked, an unresolved V gene covers under half of the shortfall, and the cause of the remainder is unknown. This sample holds some 410,000 clones; about 93% were observed only once. The leading ten clones occupy around 6.8% of the sample. CDR1 and CDR2, looked up from the germline V gene, are SGHTS and YDEGEE. There are 15 amino acids in the CDR3, from cysteine to phenylalanine inclusive. Just the 45-base CDR3 DNA is kept, in frame starting at base 1. V is pared back by 1 base and J by 0 bases, with 9 bases lying between the germline termini.

The sequenced sample consisted of PBMCs. The clonotype comes from a man in his forties with head and neck cancer. The chain is encoded by TRBV5-8 joined to TRBJ2-3; a tentative D match to TRBD1 spans 5 bases. The CDR3 reads as follows: CASSLSGISTDTQYF. DNA sequence: TGTGCCAGCAGCTTGTCAGGGATTAGCACAGATACGCAGTATTTT.